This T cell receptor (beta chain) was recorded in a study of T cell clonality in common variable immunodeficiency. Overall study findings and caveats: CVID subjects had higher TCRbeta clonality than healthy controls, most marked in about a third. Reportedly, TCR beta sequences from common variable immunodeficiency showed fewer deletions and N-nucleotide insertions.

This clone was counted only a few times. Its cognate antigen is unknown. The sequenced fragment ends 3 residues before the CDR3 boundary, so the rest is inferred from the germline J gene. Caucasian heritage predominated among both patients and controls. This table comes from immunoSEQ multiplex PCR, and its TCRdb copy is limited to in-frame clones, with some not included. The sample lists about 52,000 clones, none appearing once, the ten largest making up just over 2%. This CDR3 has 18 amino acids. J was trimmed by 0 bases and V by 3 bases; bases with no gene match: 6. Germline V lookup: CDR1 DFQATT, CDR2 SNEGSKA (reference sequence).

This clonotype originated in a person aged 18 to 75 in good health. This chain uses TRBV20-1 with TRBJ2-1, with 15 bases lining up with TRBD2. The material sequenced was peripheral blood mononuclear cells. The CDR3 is CSASGTSGGSVSYNEQFF. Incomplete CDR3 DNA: TGCAGTGCTAGCGGGACTAGCGGGGGGTCCGTCTCCTACAATGAG.